The present T cell receptor (beta chain) was sequenced within a study of T cell repertoires in cytomegalovirus infection. Study details: Well-studied HLA-B-restricted epitopes and recently identified HLA-C-restricted epitopes of CMV were both used in the study.

TCRdb called the reads again in MiXCR, with one record for every CDR3 protein. The sample comprises approximately 1,000,000 distinct CDR3 sequences, around 30% of which are singletons, and roughly 13% rests with the top ten. Looked up from germline, CDR1 is SNHLY and CDR2 is FYNNEI. This CDR3 region has 12 residues. Trimming left V 9 bases short and J 6 bases short, with 12 bases between. In the case of this clonotype: Its antigen is not identified.

This clonotype was sampled from a human donor in good health (CMV status not recorded). Some clones in this sample may be carry-over from other donors' samples. This specimen consisted of cultured CD8+ T cells from PBMCs, obtained from culture after CMV antigen stimulation. This chain connects TRBV2 to TRBJ2-4; D possibly corresponds to TRBD2 (6 bases). In DNA, the CDR3 is TGTGCCAGTAGGGGCGGGACAAACATTCAGTACTTC. Amino acid sequence: CASRGGTNIQYF.